The present T cell receptor (beta chain) was sequenced within a study of shared clonotypes between healthy human individuals. Study in general: Each donor's CD8 memory used one plate, CD8 naive two, each CD4 subset three.

The germline V and J ends were trimmed by 4 bases and 4 bases, with 7 bases remaining between them. CDR1 and CDR2 (germline): MNHEY, SVGAGI. The CDR3 covers 12 residues. Genomic DNA from each subset was divided evenly over several immunoSEQ plates. Profiling relied on immunoSEQ multiplex PCR, and the TCRdb table lists in-frame clones only, not all of them. The profile shows more than 400,000 clones, roughly 95% of them singletons. Study-wide results and limits: Sampling used blood alone; tissue repertoires probably differ. Sharing across four donors was seen in roughly 5% of naive CD4 clonotypes.

In regard to this clone: Antigen unknown.

The rearrangement joins TRBV6-5 to TRBJ1-1, with D unresolved. Sequenced sample: naive CD4+ T cells sorted from blood. Subset given: CD45RA+ positively selected. This clonotype originated in a woman aged 30 to 39 in good health. The chain's CDR3 is CASSWPSTEAFF. The CDR3 DNA reads as TGTGCCAGCAGTTGGCCCAGCACTGAAGCTTTCTTT.